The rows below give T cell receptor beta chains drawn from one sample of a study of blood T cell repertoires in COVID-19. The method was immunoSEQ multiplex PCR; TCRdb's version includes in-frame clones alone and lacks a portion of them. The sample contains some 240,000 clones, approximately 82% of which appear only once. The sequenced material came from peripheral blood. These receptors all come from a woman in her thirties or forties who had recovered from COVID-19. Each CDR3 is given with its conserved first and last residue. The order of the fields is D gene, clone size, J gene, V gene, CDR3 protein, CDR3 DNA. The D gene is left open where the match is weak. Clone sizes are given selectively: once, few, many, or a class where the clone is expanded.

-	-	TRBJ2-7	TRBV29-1	CSVEDSAGTSYEQYF	TGCAGCGTTGAAGATTCAGCGGGTACCTCCTACGAGCAGTACTTC
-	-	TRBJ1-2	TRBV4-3	CASSLGSNYGYTF	TGCGCCAGCAGCCTGGGCTCCAACTATGGCTACACCTTC
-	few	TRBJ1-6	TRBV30	CAWTGTYNSPLHF	TGTGCCTGGACAGGTACCTATAATTCACCCCTCCACTTT
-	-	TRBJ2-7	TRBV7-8	CASSYTYEQYF	TGTGCCAGCAGCTACACCTACGAGCAGTACTTC
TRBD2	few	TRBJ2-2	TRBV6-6	CASSRREEHTGELFF	TGTGCCAGCAGCAGACGGGAGGAGCACACCGGGGAGCTGTTTTTT
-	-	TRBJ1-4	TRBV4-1	CASTPGGLDEKLFF	TGCGCCAGCACCCCGGGGGGGTTGGATGAAAAACTGTTTTTT
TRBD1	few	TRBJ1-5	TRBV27	CASSLLWTGGSNQPQHF	TGTGCCAGCAGTTTATTATGGACAGGGGGCTCCAATCAGCCCCAGCATTTT
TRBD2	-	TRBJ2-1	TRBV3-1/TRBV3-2	CASSEELAGDYNEQFF	TGTGCCAGCAGCGAAGAACTAGCGGGGGACTACAATGAGCAGTTCTTC
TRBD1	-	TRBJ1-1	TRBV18	CASSPRTGAFKEAFF	TGTGCCAGCTCACCTAGGACAGGGGCTTTTAAGGAAGCTTTCTTT
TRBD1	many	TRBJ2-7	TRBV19	CASWGQESDEQYF	TGTGCCTCCTGGGGACAGGAGTCTGACGAGCAGTACTTC
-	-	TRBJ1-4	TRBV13	CASSTGLNEKLFF	TGTGCCAGCAGCACAGGCCTTAATGAAAAACTGTTTTTT
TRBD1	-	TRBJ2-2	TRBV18	CASSPSGQVVLAGELFF	TGTGCCAGCTCACCTTCGGGACAGGTTGTTTTGGCCGGGGAGCTGTTTTTT
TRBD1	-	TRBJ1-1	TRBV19	CASSGQGQGVNTEAFF	TGTGCCAGTAGTGGACAGGGACAGGGGGTCAACACTGAAGCTTTCTTT
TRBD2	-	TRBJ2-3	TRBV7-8	CASSNGLAGDTDTQYF	TGTGCCAGCAGCAACGGACTAGCGGGGGACACAGATACGCAGTATTTT
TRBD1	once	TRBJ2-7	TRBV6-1	CASSPDRGNSEQYF	TGTGCCAGCAGTCCCGACAGGGGTAATAGCGAGCAGTACTTC
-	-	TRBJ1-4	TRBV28	CASSSSGRTNEKLFF	TGTGCCAGCAGTTCCTCCGGGAGAACGAATGAAAAACTGTTTTTT
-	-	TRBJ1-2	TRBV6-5	CASSYLRQVYGYTF	TGTGCCAGCAGTTACTTACGACAGGTCTATGGCTACACCTTC
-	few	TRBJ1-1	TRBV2	CASSLTDLRAFF	TGTGCCAGCAGTTTAACAGACCTTAGAGCTTTCTTT
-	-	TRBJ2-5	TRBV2	CASSGGTETQYF	TGTGCCAGCAGCGGAGGGACAGAGACCCAGTACTTC
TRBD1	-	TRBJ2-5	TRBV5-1	CASSLAPGTEHGTQYF	TGCGCCAGCAGCTTGGCCCCCGGGACAGAGCACGGGACCCAGTACTTC
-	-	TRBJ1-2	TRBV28	CASSRTEGRSNYGYTF	TGTGCCAGCAGCAGAACGGAGGGGAGAAGCAACTATGGCTACACCTTC
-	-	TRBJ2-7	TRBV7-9	CASSLGASTYEQYF	TGTGCCAGCAGCTTGGGAGCCAGCACCTACGAGCAGTACTTC
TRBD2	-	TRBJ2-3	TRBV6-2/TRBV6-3	CASSLDGGADTQYF	TGTGCCAGCAGTTTGGACGGGGGGGCAGATACGCAGTATTTT
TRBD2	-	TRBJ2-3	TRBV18	CASSPPSGGEDTQYF	TGTGCCAGCTCACCACCTAGCGGGGGAGAAGATACGCAGTATTTT
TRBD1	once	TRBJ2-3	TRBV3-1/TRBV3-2	CASSRRQGSLTDTQYF	TGTGCCAGCAGCCGACGACAGGGCAGTCTCACAGATACGCAGTATTTT
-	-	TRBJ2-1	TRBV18	CASSPLPPGHSEQFF	TGTGCCAGCTCACCACTCCCTCCGGGACATTCGGAGCAGTTCTTC
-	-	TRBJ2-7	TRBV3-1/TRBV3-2	CASSQERIGGGGEQYF	TGTGCCAGCAGCCAAGAACGTATTGGAGGGGGCGGTGAGCAGTACTTC
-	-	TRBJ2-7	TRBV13	CASSSRGLYEQYF	TGTGCCAGCAGCTCAAGGGGTTTATACGAGCAGTACTTC
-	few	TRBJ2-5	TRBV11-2	CASSLGGLNQETQYF	TGTGCCAGCAGCTTAGGAGGGTTAAACCAAGAGACCCAGTACTTC
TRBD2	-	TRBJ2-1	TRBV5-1	CASSSTSGATYNEQFF	TGCGCCAGCAGCTCTACTAGCGGGGCGACCTACAATGAGCAGTTCTTC
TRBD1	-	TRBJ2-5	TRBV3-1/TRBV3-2	CASSQGQGAGETQYF	TGTGCCAGCAGCCAAGGGCAGGGGGCTGGGGAGACCCAGTACTTC
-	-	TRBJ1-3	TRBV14	CASSQGQTSGNTIYF	TGTGCCAGCAGCCAAGGACAAACCTCTGGAAACACCATATATTTT
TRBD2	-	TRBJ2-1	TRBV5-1	CASSRTSGGANEQFF	TGCGCCAGCAGTCGTACTAGCGGGGGGGCCAATGAGCAGTTCTTC
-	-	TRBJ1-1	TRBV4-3	CASSQGMTENTEAFF	TGCGCCAGCAGCCAAGGAATGACAGAGAACACTGAAGCTTTCTTT
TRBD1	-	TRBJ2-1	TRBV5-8	CASSSGTGGSYNEQFF	TGTGCCAGCAGTTCCGGGACAGGGGGCTCCTACAATGAGCAGTTCTTC
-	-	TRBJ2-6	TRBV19	CASSSSGSGANVLTF	TGTGCCAGTAGTTCGAGCGGCTCTGGGGCCAACGTCCTGACTTTC
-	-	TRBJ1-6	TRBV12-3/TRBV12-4	CASSLGQGSPLHF	TGTGCCAGCAGCCTCGGTCAGGGTTCACCCCTCCACTTT
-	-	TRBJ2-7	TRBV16	CASSHSSYEQYF	TGTGCCAGCAGCCACTCCTCCTACGAGCAGTACTTC
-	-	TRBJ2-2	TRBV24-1	CATSDLQGAFGELFF	TGTGCCACCAGTGATTTGCAGGGTGCGTTCGGGGAGCTGTTTTTT
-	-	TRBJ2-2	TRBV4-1	CASSQEYTGELFF	TGCGCCAGCAGCCAGGAGTACACCGGGGAGCTGTTTTTT
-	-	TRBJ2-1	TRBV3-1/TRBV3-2	CASSRQSLYNEQFF	TGTGCCAGCAGCCGACAGAGCCTCTACAATGAGCAGTTCTTC
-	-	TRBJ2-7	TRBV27	CASRRGTLQYEQYF	TGTGCCAGCAGGCGCGGAACTCTACAATACGAGCAGTACTTC
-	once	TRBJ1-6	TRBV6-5	CASSLQALNSPLHF	TGTGCCAGCAGTTTACAGGCGCTTAATTCACCCCTCCACTTT
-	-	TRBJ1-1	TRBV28	CASRGGGDNTEAFF	TGTGCCAGCAGGGGCGGGGGGGATAACACTGAAGCTTTCTTT
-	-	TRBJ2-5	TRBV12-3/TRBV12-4	CASSLSSEETQYF	TGTGCCAGCAGTTTATCCAGCGAAGAGACCCAGTACTTC
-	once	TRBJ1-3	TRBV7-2	CASSLALGGSGNTIYF	TGTGCCAGCAGCTTAGCCCTCGGCGGCTCTGGAAACACCATATATTTT
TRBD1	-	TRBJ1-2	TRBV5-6	CASSPQGDSGYGYTF	TGTGCCAGCAGTCCACAGGGGGATAGTGGTTATGGCTACACCTTC
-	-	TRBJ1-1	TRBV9	CASSARSRMNTEAFF	TGTGCCAGCAGCGCCCGGAGCCGCATGAACACTGAAGCTTTCTTT
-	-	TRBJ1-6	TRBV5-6	CASSPGAGASPLHF	TGTGCCAGCAGCCCCGGGGCGGGGGCCTCACCCCTCCACTTT
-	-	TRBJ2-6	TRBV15	CATSRDTSSGANVLTF	TGTGCCACCAGCAGAGATACAAGCTCTGGGGCCAACGTCCTGACTTTC
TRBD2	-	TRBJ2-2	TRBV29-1	CSVRGGVYTGELFF	TGCAGCGTCCGGGGGGGCGTATACACCGGGGAGCTGTTTTTT
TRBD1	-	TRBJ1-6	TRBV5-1	CASSLDGTEDSPLHF	TGCGCCAGCAGCTTGGATGGGACAGAGGATTCACCCCTCCACTTT
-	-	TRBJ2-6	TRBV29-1	CSVEGGAGANVLTF	TGCAGCGTTGAGGGTGGGGCGGGGGCCAACGTCCTGACTTTC
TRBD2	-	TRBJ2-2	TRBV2	CASSKSSGRNTGELFF	TGTGCCAGCTCCAAGTCTAGCGGGAGAAACACCGGGGAGCTGTTTTTT
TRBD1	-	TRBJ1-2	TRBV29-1	CSADLQGYYGYTF	TGCAGCGCCGACTTACAGGGGTACTATGGCTACACCTTC
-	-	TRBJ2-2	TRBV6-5	CASSYSRTGELFF	TGTGCCAGCAGTTACTCGCGTACCGGGGAGCTGTTTTTT
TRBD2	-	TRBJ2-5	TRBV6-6	CASSRGLAGGNQETQYF	TGTGCCAGCAGTCGGGGACTAGCGGGGGGCAACCAAGAGACCCAGTACTTC
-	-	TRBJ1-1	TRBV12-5	CASGPGGSREAFF	TGTGCTAGTGGGCCGGGAGGGTCTCGAGAAGCTTTCTTT
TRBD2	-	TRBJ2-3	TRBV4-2	CASTGTSGGLADTQYF	TGTGCCAGCACCGGGACTAGCGGGGGCCTTGCAGATACGCAGTATTTT